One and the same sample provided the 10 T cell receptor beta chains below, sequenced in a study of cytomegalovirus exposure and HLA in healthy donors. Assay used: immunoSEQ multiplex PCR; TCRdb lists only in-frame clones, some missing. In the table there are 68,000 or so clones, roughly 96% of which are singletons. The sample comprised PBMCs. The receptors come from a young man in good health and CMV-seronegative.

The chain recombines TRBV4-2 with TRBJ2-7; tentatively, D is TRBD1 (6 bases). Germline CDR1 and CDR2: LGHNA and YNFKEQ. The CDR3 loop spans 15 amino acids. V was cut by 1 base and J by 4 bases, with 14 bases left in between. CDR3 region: CASSQGTGQIYEQYF. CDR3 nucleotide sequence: TGTGCCAGCAGCCAAGGAACAGGACAGATATACGAGCAGTACTTC.

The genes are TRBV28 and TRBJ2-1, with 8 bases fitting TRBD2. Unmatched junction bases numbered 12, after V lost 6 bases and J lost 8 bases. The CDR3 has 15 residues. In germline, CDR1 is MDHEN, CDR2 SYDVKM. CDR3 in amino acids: CASRPPGLVVYEQFF. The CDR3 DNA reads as TGTGCCAGCAGGCCTCCGGGACTAGTTGTTTATGAGCAGTTCTTC.

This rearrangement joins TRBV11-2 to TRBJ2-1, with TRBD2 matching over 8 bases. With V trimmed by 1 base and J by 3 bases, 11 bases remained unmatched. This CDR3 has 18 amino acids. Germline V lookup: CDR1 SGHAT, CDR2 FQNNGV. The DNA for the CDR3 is TGTGCCAGCAGCTTAGGTCCCCGAACCGGGACTAGCTACAATGAGCAGTTCTTC. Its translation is CASSLGPRTGTSYNEQFF.

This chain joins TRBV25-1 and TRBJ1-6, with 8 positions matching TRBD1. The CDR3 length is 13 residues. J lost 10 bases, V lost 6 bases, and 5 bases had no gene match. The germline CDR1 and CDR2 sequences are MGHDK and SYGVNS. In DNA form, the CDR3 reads TGTGCCAGCAGGTGGACAGGGCAATCACCCCTCCACTTT. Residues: CASRWTGQSPLHF. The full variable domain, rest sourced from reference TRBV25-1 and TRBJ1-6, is EADIYQTPRYLVIGTGKKITLECSQTMGHDKMYWYQQDPGMELHLIHYSYGVNSTEKGDLSSESTVSRIRTEHFPLTLESARPSHTSQYLCASRWTGQSPLHFGNGTRLTVT.

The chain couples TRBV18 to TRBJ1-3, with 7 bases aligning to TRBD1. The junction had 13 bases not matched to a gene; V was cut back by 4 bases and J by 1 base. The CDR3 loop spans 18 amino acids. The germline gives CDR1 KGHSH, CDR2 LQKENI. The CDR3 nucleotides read TGTGCCAGCTCACTTGGGACAGAGCACCAGGGGTCTGGAAACACCATATATTTT. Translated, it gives CASSLGTEHQGSGNTIYF.

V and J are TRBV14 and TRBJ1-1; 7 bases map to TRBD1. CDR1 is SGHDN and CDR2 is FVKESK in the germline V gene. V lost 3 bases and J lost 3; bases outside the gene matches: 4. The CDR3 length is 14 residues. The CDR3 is CASSQSTGDTEAFF. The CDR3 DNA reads TGTGCCAGCAGCCAGTCTACAGGGGACACTGAAGCTTTCTTT.

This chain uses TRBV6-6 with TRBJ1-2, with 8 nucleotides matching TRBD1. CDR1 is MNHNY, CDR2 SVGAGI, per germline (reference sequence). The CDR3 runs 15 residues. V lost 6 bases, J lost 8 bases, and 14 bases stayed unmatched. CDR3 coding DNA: TGTGCCAGCAGCCTCCCGTCGGAGGACAGGGACGGCTACACCTTC. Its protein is CASSLPSEDRDGYTF.

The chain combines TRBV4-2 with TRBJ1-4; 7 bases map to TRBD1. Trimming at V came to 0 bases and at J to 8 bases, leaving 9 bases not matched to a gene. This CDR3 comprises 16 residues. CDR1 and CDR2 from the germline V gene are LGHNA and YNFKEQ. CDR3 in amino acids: CASSQDWGDSQEKLFF. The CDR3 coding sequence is TGTGCCAGCAGCCAAGATTGGGGGGACAGCCAGGAAAAACTGTTTTTT.

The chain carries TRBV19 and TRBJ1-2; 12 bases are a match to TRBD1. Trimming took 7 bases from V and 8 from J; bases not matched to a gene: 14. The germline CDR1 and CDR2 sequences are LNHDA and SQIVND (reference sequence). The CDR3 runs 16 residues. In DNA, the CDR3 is TGTGCCAGTACGATCACCGGGACAGGGGGCGCAGTGGGCTACACCTTC. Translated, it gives CASTITGTGGAVGYTF.

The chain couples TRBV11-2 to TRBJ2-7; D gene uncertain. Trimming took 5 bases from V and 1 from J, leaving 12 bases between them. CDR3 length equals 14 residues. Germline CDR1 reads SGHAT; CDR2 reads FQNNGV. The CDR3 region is CASSPLLGSYEQYF. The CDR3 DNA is TGTGCCAGCAGCCCATTGCTAGGTTCCTACGAGCAGTACTTC.